Sequencing of this T cell receptor (beta chain) was carried out in a study of regulatory T cells in long-lasting Graves disease. The CDR3 extends over 16 amino acids. Germline assignment: CDR1 SGHNT and CDR2 YENEEA. Unmatched junction bases numbered 8, after V lost 4 bases and J lost 5 bases. Sequencing libraries for TCR beta were prepared with iRepertoire HTBI primers and Arm-PCR of CDR3 regions. Using its own MiXCR run on the multiplex PCR reads, TCRdb lists one record per CDR3 protein. The sample lists approximately 400,000 distinct CDR3 sequences, approximately 12% seen once, with 18% in the top ten. Time point of the sample: newly diagnosed GD, antithyroid drugs for less than 3 months. There was RNA extracted from PBMCs, and the TCR library was made from it. These data also formed part of another study, on T cells in Graves' hyperthyroidism and ophthalmopathy.

The V call is TRBV11-3, the J call TRBJ2-2; TRBD1 matches at 9 bases. Sequences were derived from peripheral blood mononuclear cells (PBMCs), sampled at new diagnosis, from a patient treated with antithyroid drugs. The clonotype originates from a woman between 18 and 30 years old with Graves disease. The CDR3 reads CASSSRQGVKTGELFF. The CDR3 bases are TGTGCCAGCAGCTCCCGACAGGGGGTCAAGACCGGGGAGCTGTTTTTT.